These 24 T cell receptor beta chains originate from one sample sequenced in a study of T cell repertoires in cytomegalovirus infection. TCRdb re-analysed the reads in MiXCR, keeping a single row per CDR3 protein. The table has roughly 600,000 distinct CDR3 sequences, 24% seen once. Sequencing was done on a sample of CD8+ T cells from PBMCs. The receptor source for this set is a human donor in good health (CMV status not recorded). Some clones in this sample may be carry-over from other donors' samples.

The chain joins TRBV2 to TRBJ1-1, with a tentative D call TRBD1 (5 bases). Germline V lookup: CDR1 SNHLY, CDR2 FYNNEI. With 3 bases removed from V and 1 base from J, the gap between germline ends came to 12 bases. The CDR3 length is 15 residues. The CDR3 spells CASSEWGYENTEAFF. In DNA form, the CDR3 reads TGTGCCAGCAGTGAGTGGGGCTACGAGAACACTGAAGCTTTCTTT.

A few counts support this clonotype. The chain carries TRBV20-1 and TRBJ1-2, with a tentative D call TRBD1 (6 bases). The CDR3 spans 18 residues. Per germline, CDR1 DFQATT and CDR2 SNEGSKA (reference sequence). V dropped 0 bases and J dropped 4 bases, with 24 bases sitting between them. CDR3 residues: CSARDSTPTQGLGYGYTF. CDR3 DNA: TGCAGTGCTAGAGACTCGACGCCTACACAGGGTCTTGGCTATGGCTACACCTTC.

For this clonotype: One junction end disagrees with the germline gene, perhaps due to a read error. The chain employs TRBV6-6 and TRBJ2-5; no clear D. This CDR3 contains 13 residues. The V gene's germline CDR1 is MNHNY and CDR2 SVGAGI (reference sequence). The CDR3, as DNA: TGTACCAGCCTTGGGGTTTTCCAAGAGACCCAGTACTTC. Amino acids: CTSLGVFQETQYF.

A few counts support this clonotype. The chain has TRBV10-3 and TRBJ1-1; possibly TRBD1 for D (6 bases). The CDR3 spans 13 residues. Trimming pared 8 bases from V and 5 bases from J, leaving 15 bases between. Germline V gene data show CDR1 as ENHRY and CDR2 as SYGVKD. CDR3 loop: CAIGRGAKTEAFF. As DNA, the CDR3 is TGTGCCATCGGGAGGGGGGCCAAAACTGAAGCTTTCTTT.

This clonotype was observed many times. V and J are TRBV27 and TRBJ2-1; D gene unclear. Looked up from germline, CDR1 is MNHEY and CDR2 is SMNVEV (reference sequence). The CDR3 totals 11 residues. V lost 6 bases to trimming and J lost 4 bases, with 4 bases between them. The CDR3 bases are TGTGCCAGCAGAGTTTACAATGAGCAGTTCTTC. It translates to CASRVYNEQFF.

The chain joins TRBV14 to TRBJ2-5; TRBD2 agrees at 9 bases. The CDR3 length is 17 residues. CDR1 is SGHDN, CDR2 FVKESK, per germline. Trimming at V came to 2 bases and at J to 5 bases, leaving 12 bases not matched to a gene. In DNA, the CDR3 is TGTGCCAGCAGCCAACCGGGACTAGCCCCCCGGAGGGAGACCCAGTACTTC. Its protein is CASSQPGLAPRRETQYF.

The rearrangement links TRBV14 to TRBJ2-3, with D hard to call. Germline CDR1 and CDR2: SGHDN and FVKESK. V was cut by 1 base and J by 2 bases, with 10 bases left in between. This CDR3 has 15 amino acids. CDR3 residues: CASSQGPRNTDTQYF. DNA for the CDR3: TGTGCCAGCAGCCAAGGTCCCAGGAACACAGATACGCAGTATTTT.

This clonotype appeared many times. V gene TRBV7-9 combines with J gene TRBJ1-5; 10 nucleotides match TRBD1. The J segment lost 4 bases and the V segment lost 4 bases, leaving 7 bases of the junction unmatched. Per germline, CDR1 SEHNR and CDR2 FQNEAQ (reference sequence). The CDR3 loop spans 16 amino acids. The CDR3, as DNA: TGTGCCAGCAGCTCCGGGACAGGGGTTGATAATCAGCCCCAGCATTTT. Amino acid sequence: CASSSGTGVDNQPQHF.

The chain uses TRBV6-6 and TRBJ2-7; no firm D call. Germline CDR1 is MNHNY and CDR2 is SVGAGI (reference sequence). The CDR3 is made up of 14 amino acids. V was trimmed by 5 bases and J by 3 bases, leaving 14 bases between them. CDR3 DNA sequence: TGTGCCAGCAGTCCCCTAGGAAACGGCTACGAGCAGTACGTC. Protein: CASSPLGNGYEQYV.

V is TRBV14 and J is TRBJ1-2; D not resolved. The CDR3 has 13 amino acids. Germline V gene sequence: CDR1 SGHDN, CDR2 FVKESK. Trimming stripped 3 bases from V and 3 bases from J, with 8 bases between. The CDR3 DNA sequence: TGTGCCAGCAGCCAGGGGTTCGACTATGGCTACACCTTC. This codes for CASSQGFDYGYTF.

CDR3 nucleotides: TGCAGTGCTAGAGGACTAGCGGGGGGGTGGGCCTACGAGCAGTACTTC. Its protein is CSARGLAGGWAYEQYF. The chain carries TRBV20-1 and TRBJ2-7; 14 bases are shared with TRBD2. The CDR3 is 16 amino acids. Germline V lookup: CDR1 DFQATT, CDR2 SNEGSKA (reference sequence). With 1 base clipped from V and 2 bases from J, the junction kept 4 bases outside the gene matches.

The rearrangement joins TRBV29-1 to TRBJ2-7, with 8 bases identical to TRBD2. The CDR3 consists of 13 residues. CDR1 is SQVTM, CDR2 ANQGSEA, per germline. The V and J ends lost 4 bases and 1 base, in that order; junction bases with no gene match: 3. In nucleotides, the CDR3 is TGCAGCGTTGCCGGGGGGGATTCCTACGAGCAGTACGTC. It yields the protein CSVAGGDSYEQYV.

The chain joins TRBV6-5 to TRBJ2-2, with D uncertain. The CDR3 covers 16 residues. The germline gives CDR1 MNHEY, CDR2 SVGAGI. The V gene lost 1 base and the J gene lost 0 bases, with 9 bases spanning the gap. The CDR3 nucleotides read TGTGCCAGCAGTTACTGGAGCCCCGCGAACACCGGGGAGCTGTTTTTT. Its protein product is CASSYWSPANTGELFF.

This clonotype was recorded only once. CDR3 nucleotides: TGCAGCCCTGACCCGGGGACTAGCAATCAGCCCCAGCATTTT. Its protein product is CSPDPGTSNQPQHF. V usage is TRBV29-1 and J usage is TRBJ1-5, with D possibly matching TRBD1 (5 bases). The ends were cut back, 8 bases at V and 0 bases at J, with 14 bases in the middle. The V gene's germline CDR1 is SQVTM and CDR2 ANQGSEA. CDR3 length: 14 residues.

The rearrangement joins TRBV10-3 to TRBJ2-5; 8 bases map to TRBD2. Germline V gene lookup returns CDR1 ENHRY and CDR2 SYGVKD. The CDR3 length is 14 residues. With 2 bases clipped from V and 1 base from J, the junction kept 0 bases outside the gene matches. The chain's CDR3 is CAISEAGGQETQYF. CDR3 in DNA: TGTGCCATCAGTGAGGCGGGGGGCCAAGAGACCCAGTACTTC.

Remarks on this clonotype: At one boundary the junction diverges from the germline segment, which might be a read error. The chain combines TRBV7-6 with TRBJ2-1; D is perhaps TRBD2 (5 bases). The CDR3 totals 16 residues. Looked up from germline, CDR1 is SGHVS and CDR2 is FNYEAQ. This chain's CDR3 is CTSSLILRDSYNEQFF. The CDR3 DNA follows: TGTACCAGCAGTCTCATATTGAGGGACTCCTACAATGAGCAGTTCTTC.

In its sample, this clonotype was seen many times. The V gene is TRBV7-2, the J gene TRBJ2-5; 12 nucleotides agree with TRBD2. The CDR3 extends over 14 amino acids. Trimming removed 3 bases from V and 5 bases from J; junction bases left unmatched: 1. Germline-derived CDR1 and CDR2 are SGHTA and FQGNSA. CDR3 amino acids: CASSFGTSGETQYF. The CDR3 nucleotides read TGTGCCAGCAGCTTCGGGACTAGCGGGGAGACCCAGTACTTC.

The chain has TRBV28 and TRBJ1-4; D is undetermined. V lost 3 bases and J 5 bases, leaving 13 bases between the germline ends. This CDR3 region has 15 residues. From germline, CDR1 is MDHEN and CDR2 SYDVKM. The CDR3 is CASSLAIILNEKLFF. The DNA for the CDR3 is TGTGCCAGCAGTTTGGCGATCATTTTAAATGAAAAACTGTTTTTT.

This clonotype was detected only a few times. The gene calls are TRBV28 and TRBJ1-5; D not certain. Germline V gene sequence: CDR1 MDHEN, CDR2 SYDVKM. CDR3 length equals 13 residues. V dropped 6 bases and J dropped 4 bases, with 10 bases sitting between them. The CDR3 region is CASRSDWNQPQHF. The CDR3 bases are TGTGCCAGCAGATCGGACTGGAATCAGCCCCAGCATTTT. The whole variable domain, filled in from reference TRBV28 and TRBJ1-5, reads DVKVTQSSRYLVKRTGEKVFLECVQDMDHENMFWYRQDPGLGLRLIYFSYDVKMKEKGDIPEGYSVSREKKERFSLILESASTNQTSMYLCASRSDWNQPQHFGDGTRLSIL.

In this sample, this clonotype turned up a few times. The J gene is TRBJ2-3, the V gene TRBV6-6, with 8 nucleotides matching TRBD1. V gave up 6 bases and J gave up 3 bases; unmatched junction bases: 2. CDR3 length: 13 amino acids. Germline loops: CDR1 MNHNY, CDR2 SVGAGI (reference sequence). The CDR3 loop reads CASSRDRTDTQYF. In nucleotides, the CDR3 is TGTGCCAGCAGCCGGGACAGGACAGATACGCAGTATTTT.

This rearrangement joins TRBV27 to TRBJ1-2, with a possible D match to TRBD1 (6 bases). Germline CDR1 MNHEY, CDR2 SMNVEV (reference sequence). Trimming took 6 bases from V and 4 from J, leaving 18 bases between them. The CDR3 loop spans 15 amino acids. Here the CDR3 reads CASRPAPGGRYGYTF. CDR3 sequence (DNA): TGTGCCAGCAGGCCGGCCCCCGGGGGCCGCTATGGCTACACCTTC.

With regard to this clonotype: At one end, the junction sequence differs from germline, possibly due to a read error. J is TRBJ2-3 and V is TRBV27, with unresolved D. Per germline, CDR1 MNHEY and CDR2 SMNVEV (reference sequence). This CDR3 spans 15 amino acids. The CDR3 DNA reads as TGTGTCAGCAGTTTAGGGTTTTGGCCTCCAGATACGCAGTATTTT. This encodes CVSSLGFWPPDTQYF.

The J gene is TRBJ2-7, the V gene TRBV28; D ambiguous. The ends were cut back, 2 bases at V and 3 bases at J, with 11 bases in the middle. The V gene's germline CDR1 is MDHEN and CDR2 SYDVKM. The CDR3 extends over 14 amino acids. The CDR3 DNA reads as TGTGCCAGCAGTTTAGGCCAACAAATCTACGAGCAGTACTTC. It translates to CASSLGQQIYEQYF.

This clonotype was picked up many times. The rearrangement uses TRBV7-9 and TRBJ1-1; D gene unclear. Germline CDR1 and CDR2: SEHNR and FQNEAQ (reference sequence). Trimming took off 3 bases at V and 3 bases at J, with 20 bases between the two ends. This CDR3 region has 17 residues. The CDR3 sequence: CASSFRLDGSEDTEAFF. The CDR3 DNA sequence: TGTGCCAGCAGCTTTCGACTGGACGGCTCTGAGGACACTGAAGCTTTCTTT.